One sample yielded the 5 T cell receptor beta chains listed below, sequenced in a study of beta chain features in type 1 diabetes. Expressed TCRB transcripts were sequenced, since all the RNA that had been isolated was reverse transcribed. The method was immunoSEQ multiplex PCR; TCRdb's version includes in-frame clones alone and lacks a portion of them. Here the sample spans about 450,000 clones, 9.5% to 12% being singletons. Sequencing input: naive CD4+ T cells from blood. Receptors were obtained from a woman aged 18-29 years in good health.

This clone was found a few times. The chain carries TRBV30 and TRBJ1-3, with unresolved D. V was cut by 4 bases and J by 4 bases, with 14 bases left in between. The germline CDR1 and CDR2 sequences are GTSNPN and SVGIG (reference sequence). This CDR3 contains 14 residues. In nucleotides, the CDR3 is TGTGCCTGGACCCAACAGATCTTAGGAAACACCATATATTTT. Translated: CAWTQQILGNTIYF.

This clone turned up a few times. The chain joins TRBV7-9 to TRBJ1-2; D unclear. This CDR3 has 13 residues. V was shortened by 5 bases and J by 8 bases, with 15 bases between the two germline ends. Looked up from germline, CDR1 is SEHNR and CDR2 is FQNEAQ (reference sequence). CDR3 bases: TGTGCCAGCAGCCCGTCCTTTAGTGGGGGCTACACCTTC. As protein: CASSPSFSGGYTF.

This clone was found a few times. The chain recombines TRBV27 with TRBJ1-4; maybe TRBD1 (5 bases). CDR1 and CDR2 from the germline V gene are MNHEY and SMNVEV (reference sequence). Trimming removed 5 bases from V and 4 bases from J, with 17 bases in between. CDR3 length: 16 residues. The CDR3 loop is CASSPNYRGNNEKLFF. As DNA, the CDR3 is TGTGCCAGCAGTCCCAACTATCGGGGCAATAATGAAAAACTGTTTTTT.

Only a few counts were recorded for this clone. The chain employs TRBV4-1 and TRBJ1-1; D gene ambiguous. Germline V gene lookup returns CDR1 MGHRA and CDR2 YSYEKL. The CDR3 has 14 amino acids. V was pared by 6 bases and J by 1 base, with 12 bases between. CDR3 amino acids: CASRGLGSNTEAFF. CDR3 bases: TGCGCCAGCAGGGGATTAGGGTCGAACACTGAAGCTTTCTTT.

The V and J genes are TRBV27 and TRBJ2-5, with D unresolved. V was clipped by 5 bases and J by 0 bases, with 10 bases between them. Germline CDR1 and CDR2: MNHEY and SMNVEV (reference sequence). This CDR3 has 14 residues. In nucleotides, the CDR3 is TGTGCCAGCAGTCCATGGACGGACCAAGAGACCCAGTACTTC. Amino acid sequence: CASSPWTDQETQYF.